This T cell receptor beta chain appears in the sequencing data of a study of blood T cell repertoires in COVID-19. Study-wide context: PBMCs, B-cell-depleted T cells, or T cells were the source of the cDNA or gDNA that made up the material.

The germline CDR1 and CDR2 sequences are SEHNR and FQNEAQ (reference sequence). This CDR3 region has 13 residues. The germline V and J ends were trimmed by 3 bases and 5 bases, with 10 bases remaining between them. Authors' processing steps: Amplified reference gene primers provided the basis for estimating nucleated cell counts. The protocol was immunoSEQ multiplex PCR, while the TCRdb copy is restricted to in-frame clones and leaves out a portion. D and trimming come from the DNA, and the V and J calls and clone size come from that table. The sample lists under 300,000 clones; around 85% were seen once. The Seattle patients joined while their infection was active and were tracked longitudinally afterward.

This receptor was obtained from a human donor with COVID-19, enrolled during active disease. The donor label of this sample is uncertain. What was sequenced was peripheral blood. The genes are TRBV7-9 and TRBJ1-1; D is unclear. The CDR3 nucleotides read TGTGCCAGCAGCTTTGGGGAGGTGACTGAAGCTTTCTTT. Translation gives CASSFGEVTEAFF.